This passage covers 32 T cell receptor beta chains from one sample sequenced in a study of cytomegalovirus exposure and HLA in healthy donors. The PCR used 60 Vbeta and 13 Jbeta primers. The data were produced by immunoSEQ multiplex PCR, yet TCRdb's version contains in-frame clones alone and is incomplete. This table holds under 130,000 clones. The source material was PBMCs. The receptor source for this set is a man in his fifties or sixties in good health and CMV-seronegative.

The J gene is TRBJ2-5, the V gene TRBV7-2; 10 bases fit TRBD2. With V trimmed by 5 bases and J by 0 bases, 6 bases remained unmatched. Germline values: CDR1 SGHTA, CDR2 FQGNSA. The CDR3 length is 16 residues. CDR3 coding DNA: TGTGCCAGCAGCGTTACTAGCGGGGCGTACCAAGAGACCCAGTACTTC. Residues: CASSVTSGAYQETQYF.

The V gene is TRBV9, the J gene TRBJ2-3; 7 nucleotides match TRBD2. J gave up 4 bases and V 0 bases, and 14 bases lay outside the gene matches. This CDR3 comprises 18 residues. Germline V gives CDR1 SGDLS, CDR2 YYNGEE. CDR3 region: CASSVGAIWREGADTQYF. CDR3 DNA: TGTGCCAGCAGCGTAGGGGCCATATGGAGGGAGGGCGCAGATACGCAGTATTTT.

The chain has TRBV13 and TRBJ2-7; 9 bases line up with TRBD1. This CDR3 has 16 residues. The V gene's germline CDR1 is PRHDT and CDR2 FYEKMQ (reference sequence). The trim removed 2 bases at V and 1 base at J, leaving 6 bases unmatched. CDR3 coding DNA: TGTGCCAGCAGCTTAACCACGGACAGGGGTTCCTACGAGCAGTACTTC. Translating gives CASSLTTDRGSYEQYF.

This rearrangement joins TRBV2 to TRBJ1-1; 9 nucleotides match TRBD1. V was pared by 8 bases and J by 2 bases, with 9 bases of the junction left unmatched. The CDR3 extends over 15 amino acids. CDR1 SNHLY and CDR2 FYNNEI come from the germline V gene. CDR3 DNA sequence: TGTGCCAGCGTAAGGGACAGGGAGATAAACACTGAAGCTTTCTTT. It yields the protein CASVRDREINTEAFF.

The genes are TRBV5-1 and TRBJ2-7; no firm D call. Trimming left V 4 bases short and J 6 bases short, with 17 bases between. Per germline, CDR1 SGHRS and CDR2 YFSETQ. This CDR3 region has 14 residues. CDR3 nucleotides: TGCGCCAGCAGCCCTCCGGAATCGTACAGCGAGCAGTACTTC. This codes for CASSPPESYSEQYF.

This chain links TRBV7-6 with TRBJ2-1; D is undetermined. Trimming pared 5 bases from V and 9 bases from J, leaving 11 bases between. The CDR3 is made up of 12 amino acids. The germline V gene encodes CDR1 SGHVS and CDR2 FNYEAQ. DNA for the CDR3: TGTGCCAGCAGCCGCGCTGTCGGTGAGCAGTTCTTC. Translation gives CASSRAVGEQFF.

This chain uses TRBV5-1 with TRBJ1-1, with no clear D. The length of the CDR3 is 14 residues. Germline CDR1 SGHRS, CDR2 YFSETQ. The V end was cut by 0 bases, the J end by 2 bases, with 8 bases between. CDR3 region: CASSLAAVNTEAFF. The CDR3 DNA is TGCGCCAGCAGCTTGGCTGCAGTCAACACTGAAGCTTTCTTT.

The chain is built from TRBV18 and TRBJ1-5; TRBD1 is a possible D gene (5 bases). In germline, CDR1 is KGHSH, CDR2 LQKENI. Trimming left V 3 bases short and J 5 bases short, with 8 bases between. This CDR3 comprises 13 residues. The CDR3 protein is CASSPQTDQPQHF. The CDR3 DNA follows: TGTGCCAGCTCACCTCAGACAGATCAGCCCCAGCATTTT. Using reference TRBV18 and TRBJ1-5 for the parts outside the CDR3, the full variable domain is NAGVMQNPRHLVRRRGQEARLRCSPMKGHSHVYWYRQLPEEGLKFMVYLQKENIIDESGMPKERFSAEFPKEGPSILRIQQVVRGDSAAYFCASSPQTDQPQHFGDGTRLSIL.

The CDR3 loop is CASSRDLAGGTDTQYF. The CDR3 DNA reads TGTGCCAGCAGCCGAGATCTAGCGGGAGGAACAGATACGCAGTATTTT. The V and J genes are TRBV7-2 and TRBJ2-3; 11 bases align to TRBD2. This CDR3 has 16 amino acids. V shed 5 bases, J shed 3 bases, and the junction held 7 bases outside the gene matches. Germline loops: CDR1 SGHTA, CDR2 FQGNSA.

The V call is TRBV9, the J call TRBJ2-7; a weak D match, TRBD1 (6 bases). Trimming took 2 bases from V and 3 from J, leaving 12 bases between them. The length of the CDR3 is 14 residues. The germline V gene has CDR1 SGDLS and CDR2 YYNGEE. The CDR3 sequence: CASSVAGQSYEQYF. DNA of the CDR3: TGTGCCAGCAGCGTCGCTGGACAGAGCTACGAGCAGTACTTC.

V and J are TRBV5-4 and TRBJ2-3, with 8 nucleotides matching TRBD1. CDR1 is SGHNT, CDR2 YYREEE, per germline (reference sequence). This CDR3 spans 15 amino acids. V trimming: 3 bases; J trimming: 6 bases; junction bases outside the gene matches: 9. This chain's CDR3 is CASSSKKQGVDTQYF. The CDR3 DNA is TGTGCCAGCAGCTCGAAAAAACAGGGGGTTGATACGCAGTATTTT.

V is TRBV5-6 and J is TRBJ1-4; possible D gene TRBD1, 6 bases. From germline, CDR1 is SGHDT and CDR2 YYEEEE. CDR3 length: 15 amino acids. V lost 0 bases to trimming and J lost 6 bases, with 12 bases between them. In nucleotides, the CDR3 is TGTGCCAGCAGCTTGGCGGGGGCGGGGGATGAAAAACTGTTTTTT. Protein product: CASSLAGAGDEKLFF.

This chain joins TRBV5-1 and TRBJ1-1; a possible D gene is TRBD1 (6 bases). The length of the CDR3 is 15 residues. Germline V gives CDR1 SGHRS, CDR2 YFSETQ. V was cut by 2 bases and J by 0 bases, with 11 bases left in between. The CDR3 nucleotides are TGCGCCAGCAGCTTTACCGGGACAATGAACACTGAAGCTTTCTTT. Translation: CASSFTGTMNTEAFF.

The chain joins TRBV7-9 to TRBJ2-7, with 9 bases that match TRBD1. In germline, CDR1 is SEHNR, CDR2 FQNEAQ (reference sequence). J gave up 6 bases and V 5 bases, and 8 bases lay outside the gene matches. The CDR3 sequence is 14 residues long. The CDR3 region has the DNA TGTGCCAGCAGCCCTCGGACAGGGGTAGGCGAGCAGTACTTC. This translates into CASSPRTGVGEQYF. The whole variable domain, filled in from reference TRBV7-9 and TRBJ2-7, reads DTGVSQNPRHKITKRGQNVTFRCDPISEHNRLYWYRQTLGQGPEFLTYFQNEAQLEKSRLLSDRFSAERPKGSFSTLEIQRTEQGDSAMYLCASSPRTGVGEQYFGPGTRLTVT.

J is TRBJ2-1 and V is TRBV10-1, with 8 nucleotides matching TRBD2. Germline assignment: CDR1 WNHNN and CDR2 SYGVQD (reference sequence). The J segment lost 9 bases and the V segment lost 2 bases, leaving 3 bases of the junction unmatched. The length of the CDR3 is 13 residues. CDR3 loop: CASSEVLAAEQFF. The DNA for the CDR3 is TGCGCCAGCAGTGAGGTACTAGCGGCTGAGCAGTTCTTC.

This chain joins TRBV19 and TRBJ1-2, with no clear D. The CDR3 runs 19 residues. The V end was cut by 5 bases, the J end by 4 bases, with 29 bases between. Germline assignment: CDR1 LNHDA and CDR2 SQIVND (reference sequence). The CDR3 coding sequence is TGTGCCAGTAGTTTCCCCAAACGGCAGGTAATGGCCGATGTCTATGGCTACACCTTC. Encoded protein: CASSFPKRQVMADVYGYTF.

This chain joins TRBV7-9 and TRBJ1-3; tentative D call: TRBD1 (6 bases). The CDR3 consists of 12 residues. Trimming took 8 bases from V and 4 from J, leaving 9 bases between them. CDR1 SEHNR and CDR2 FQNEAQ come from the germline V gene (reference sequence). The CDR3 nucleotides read TGTGCCAGCGGACAGCCCGGAAACACCATATATTTT. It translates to CASGQPGNTIYF.

CDR3 DNA sequence: TGTGCCAGCAGCTTGAGTCGCTGGAACAGGCACCCTGGAAACACCATATATTTT. Translating it yields CASSLSRWNRHPGNTIYF. The chain has TRBV5-6 and TRBJ1-3; D may be TRBD1 (5 bases). CDR3 length: 18 residues. The ends were cut back, 1 base at V and 2 bases at J, with 19 bases in the middle. CDR1 is SGHDT, CDR2 YYEEEE, per germline.

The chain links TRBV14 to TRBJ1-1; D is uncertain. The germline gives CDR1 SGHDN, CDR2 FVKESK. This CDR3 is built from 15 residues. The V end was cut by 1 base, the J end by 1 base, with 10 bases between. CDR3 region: CASSQAGGQNTEAFF. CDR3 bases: TGTGCCAGCAGCCAAGCTGGAGGCCAGAACACTGAAGCTTTCTTT.

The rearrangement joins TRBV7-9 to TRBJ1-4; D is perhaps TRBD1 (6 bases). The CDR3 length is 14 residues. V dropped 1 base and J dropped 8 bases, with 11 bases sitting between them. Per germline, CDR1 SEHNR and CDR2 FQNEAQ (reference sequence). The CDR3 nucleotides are TGTGCCAGCAGCTTAGTTCAGGGGATGGAAAAACTGTTTTTT. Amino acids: CASSLVQGMEKLFF.

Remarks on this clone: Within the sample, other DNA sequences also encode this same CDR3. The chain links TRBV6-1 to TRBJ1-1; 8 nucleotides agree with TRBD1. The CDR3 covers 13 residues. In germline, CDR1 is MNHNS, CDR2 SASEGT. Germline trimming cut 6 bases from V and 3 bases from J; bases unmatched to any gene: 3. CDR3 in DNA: TGTGCCAGCAGCGGACAGGGTGACACTGAAGCTTTCTTT. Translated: CASSGQGDTEAFF.

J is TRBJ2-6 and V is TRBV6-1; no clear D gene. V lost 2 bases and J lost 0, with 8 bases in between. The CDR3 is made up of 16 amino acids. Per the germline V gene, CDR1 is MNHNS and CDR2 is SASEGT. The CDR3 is CASSELRSSGANVLTF. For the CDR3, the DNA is TGTGCCAGCAGTGAACTGAGGAGCTCTGGGGCCAACGTCCTGACTTTC.

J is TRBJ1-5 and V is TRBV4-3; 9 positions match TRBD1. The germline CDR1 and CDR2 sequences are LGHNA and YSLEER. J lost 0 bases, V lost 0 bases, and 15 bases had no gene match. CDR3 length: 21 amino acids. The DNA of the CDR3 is TGCGCCAGCAGCCAAGATCCGGCGGGGACAGGGAACGCCTATAGCAATCAGCCCCAGCATTTT. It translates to CASSQDPAGTGNAYSNQPQHF.

This chain's CDR3 is CASSRQFSNEKLFF. The CDR3 nucleotides are TGTGCCAGCAGCCGACAGTTCTCAAATGAAAAACTGTTTTTT. The chain employs TRBV7-2 and TRBJ1-4; possibly TRBD1 for D (5 bases). From germline, CDR1 is SGHTA and CDR2 FQGNSA. V dropped 5 bases and J dropped 5 bases, with 12 bases sitting between them. The CDR3 totals 14 residues. Full variable domain (remainder filled in from reference TRBV7-2 and TRBJ1-4): GAGVSQSPSNKVTEKGKDVELRCDPISGHTALYWYRQSLGQGLEFLIYFQGNSAPDKSGLPSDRFSAERTGGSVSTLTIQRTQQEDSAVYLCASSRQFSNEKLFFGSGTQLSVL.

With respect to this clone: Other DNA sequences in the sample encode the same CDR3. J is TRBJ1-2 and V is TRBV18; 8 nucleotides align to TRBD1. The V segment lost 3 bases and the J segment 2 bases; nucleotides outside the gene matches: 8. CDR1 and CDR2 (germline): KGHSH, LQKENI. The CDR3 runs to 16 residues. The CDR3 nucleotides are TGTGCCAGCTCACCCCCTGGGACAGGAACGAACTATGGCTACACCTTC. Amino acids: CASSPPGTGTNYGYTF.

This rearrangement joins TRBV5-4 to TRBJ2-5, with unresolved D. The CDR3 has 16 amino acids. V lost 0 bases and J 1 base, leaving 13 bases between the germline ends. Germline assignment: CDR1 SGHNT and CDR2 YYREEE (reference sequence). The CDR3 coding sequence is TGTGCCAGCAGCTTGGCCGGCCTGCGGTCCCAAGAGACCCAGTACTTC. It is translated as CASSLAGLRSQETQYF.

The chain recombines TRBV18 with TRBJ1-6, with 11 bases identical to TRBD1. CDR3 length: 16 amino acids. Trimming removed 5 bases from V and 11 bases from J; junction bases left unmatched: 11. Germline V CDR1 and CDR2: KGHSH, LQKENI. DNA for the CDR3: TGTGCCAGCTCAATCCGGACAGGGGGCGAAGGAGCACCCCTCCACTTT. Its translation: CASSIRTGGEGAPLHF.

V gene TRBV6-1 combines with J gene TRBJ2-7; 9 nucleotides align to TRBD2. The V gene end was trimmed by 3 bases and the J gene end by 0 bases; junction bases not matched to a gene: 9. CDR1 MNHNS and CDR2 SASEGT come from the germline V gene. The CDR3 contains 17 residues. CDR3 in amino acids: CASSEELAGVFSYEQYF. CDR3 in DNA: TGTGCCAGCAGTGAGGAGTTAGCGGGGGTGTTCTCCTACGAGCAGTACTTC.

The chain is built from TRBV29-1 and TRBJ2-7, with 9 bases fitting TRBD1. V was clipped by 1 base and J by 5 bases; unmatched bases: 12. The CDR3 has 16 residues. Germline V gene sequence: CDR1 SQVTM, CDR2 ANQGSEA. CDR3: CSVEGGRGQGSDEQYF. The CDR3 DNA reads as TGCAGCGTTGAAGGCGGAAGGGGACAGGGTAGCGACGAGCAGTACTTC.

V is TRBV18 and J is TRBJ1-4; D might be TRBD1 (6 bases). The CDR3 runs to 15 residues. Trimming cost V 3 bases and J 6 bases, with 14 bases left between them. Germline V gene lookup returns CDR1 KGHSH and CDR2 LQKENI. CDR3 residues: CASSPRTARDEKLFF. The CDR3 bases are TGTGCCAGCTCACCCCGGACAGCTCGGGATGAAAAACTGTTTTTT.

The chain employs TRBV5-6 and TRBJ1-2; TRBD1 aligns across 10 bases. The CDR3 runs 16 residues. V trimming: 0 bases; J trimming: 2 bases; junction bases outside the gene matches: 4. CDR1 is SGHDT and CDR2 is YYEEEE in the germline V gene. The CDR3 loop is CASSLVGQGRNYGYTF. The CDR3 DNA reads TGTGCCAGCAGCTTGGTGGGACAGGGGAGGAACTATGGCTACACCTTC.

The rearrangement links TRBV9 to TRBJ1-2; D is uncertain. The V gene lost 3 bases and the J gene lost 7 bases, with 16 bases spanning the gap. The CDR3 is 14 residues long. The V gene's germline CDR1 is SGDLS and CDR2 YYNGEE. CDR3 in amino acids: CASSAGSFLGGYTF. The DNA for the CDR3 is TGTGCCAGCAGCGCGGGATCCTTTTTGGGTGGCTACACCTTC.